The 15 T cell receptor beta chains below come from one sample, sequenced in a study of CD8 T cells in ankylosing spondylitis. TCRdb processed the 5' RACE reads anew with MiXCR; each CDR3 protein has one entry. The repertoire holds under 200,000 distinct CDR3 sequences, with 9.8% as singletons. The material sequenced was blood, either unsorted or a sorted T cell fraction (not recorded which). The receptor source for this set is a female donor with ankylosing spondylitis or in good health (not recorded which).

The chain recombines TRBV2 with TRBJ1-1; D might be TRBD1 (6 bases). Trimming shortened V by 10 bases and J by 4 bases, and 16 bases separated the two germline ends. From germline, CDR1 is SNHLY and CDR2 FYNNEI. This CDR3 comprises 13 residues. The CDR3 sequence: CANWGGGGTEAFF. The CDR3 bases are TGTGCCAACTGGGGGGGAGGGGGCACTGAAGCTTTCTTT.

V and J are TRBV10-3 and TRBJ2-1; TRBD2 is a possible D gene (5 bases). This CDR3 contains 15 residues. CDR1 ENHRY and CDR2 SYGVKD come from the germline V gene. The V end lost 7 bases, the J end lost 6 bases, and 19 bases lay between the germline ends. The CDR3 DNA sequence: TGTGCCATCACCACTAAGACTAAATCAGGCAATGAGCAGTTCTTC. This encodes CAITTKTKSGNEQFF.

V and J are TRBV20-1 and TRBJ2-7, with no clear D. The CDR3 totals 13 residues. Germline V lookup: CDR1 DFQATT, CDR2 SNEGSKA (reference sequence). The V end was cut by 5 bases, the J end by 2 bases, with 13 bases between. The CDR3 loop is CSAAMGGTYEQYF. The CDR3 DNA reads as TGCAGTGCTGCGATGGGCGGCACCTACGAGCAGTACTTC.

This clonotype was counted at least ten times. V gene TRBV10-3 combines with J gene TRBJ2-1; 14 nucleotides line up with TRBD2. Trimming at V came to 2 bases and at J to 3 bases, leaving 3 bases not matched to a gene. The germline gives CDR1 ENHRY, CDR2 SYGVKD. This CDR3 contains 17 residues. CDR3: CAISEPTSGRVYNEQFF. The CDR3 nucleotides read TGTGCCATCAGTGAGCCGACTAGCGGGAGGGTCTACAATGAGCAGTTCTTC.

This clonotype was found a few times. This sequence joins TRBV4-3 and TRBJ2-7, with 10 bases identical to TRBD1. This CDR3 contains 15 residues. V was pared by 0 bases and J by 5 bases, with 4 bases of the junction left unmatched. The V gene's germline CDR1 is LGHNA and CDR2 YSLEER. The CDR3 here is CASSQDEGTGDEQYF. The CDR3, as DNA: TGCGCCAGCAGCCAAGATGAAGGGACAGGGGACGAGCAGTACTTC.

V usage is TRBV6-5 and J usage is TRBJ1-4; no firm D call. Between the trimmed V and J ends, which lost 9 bases and 4 bases, there was a span of 18 bases. The CDR3 is made up of 15 amino acids. Germline V lookup: CDR1 MNHEY, CDR2 SVGAGI. The CDR3 region is CARVPEDSINEKLFF. CDR3 sequence (DNA): TGTGCCAGGGTCCCAGAAGACTCGATTAATGAAAAACTGTTTTTT.

The chain joins TRBV4-3 to TRBJ2-7, with D possibly TRBD1 on 5 matching bases. The germline V gene has CDR1 LGHNA and CDR2 YSLEER. CDR3 length: 13 amino acids. V was trimmed by 4 bases and J by 3 bases, leaving 10 bases between them. Here the CDR3 reads CASSPWTYYEQYF. The CDR3 region has the DNA TGCGCCAGCAGCCCTTGGACATACTACGAGCAGTACTTC.

This clonotype has a handful of counts. The chain joins TRBV6-5 to TRBJ2-1, with TRBD2 matching 11 bases. Germline CDR1 reads MNHEY; CDR2 reads SVGAGI. The junction had 6 bases not matched to a gene; V was cut back by 8 bases and J by 6 bases. CDR3 size: 14 residues. CDR3 region: CASGLAGGPNEQFF. In DNA form, the CDR3 reads TGTGCCAGCGGTTTAGCGGGAGGGCCCAATGAGCAGTTCTTC.

This clonotype was seen more than once but under ten times. The chain links TRBV19 to TRBJ1-1; 10 bases fit TRBD1. Germline V gene data show CDR1 as LNHDA and CDR2 as SQIVND (reference sequence). This CDR3 is 14 amino acids long. The V gene end was trimmed by 3 bases and the J gene end by 6 bases; junction bases not matched to a gene: 4. CDR3 DNA: TGTGCCAGTAGTATCTCCGGACAGGGGGCTGAAGCTTTCTTT. This translates into CASSISGQGAEAFF.

The gene calls are TRBV28 and TRBJ2-1; D not certain. CDR3 length equals 13 residues. V was pared by 2 bases and J by 14 bases, with 16 bases between. Germline-derived CDR1 and CDR2 are MDHEN and SYDVKM. CDR3 in DNA: TGTGCCAGCAGTTTACCCAGGACGAGAGTGGAGTTCTTC. Translation: CASSLPRTRVEFF. Full variable domain (remainder filled in from reference TRBV28 and TRBJ2-1): DVKVTQSSRYLVKRTGEKVFLECVQDMDHENMFWYRQDPGLGLRLIYFSYDVKMKEKGDIPEGYSVSREKKERFSLILESASTNQTSMYLCASSLPRTRVEFFGPGTRLTVL.

Remarks on this clonotype: Compared with germline, one end of the junction differs, possibly owing to a read error. The CDR3 sequence: CGSSRRQLNEQFF. In nucleotides, the CDR3 is TGTGGCAGCAGCCGTAGGCAGCTCAATGAGCAGTTCTTC. The chain combines TRBV28 with TRBJ2-1; D not certain. The CDR3 runs to 13 residues. The germline CDR1 and CDR2 sequences are MDHEN and SYDVKM.

A word on this clonotype: A much larger clone lies one base from this, so it may be a read error. The rearrangement uses TRBV28 and TRBJ2-1; possibly TRBD1 for D (5 bases). The CDR3 contains 15 residues. Deletions cut 3 bases from V and 0 bases from J, with 9 bases between. Germline lookup yields CDR1 MDHEN and CDR2 SYDVKM. This CDR3 reads CASSFRGSSYNEQFF. In DNA, the CDR3 is TGTGCCAGCAGTTTTAGGGGTAGCTCCTACAATGAGCAGTTCTTC.

The V call is TRBV6-1, the J call TRBJ2-4; D is perhaps TRBD2 (6 bases). V was pared by 4 bases and J by 5 bases, with 21 bases between. The CDR3 is 17 amino acids. Germline values: CDR1 MNHNS, CDR2 SASEGT. DNA of the CDR3: TGTGCCAGCAGTGGTACTAGCTGGGAAGTGGAGGAAAACATTCAGTACTTC. Protein product: CASSGTSWEVEENIQYF.

This clonotype showed up many times. The chain couples TRBV2 to TRBJ1-2, with 9 positions matching TRBD1. In germline, CDR1 is SNHLY, CDR2 FYNNEI. V was pared by 4 bases and J by 7 bases, with 19 bases of the junction left unmatched. This CDR3 comprises 18 residues. This CDR3 reads CASSGHRGPPPISAGYTF. As DNA, the CDR3 is TGTGCCAGCAGTGGCCACAGGGGGCCTCCTCCTATCAGTGCTGGCTACACCTTC.

V is TRBV7-2 and J is TRBJ2-7; D assignment may be TRBD1 or TRBD2 (5 bases each). Germline CDR1 is SGHTA and CDR2 is FQGNSA. V was clipped by 5 bases and J by 7 bases, with 15 bases between them. CDR3 size: 13 residues. The CDR3 DNA reads TGTGCCAGCAGCCCCTCGGGACCACAGGAGCAGTACTTC. Amino acid sequence: CASSPSGPQEQYF.